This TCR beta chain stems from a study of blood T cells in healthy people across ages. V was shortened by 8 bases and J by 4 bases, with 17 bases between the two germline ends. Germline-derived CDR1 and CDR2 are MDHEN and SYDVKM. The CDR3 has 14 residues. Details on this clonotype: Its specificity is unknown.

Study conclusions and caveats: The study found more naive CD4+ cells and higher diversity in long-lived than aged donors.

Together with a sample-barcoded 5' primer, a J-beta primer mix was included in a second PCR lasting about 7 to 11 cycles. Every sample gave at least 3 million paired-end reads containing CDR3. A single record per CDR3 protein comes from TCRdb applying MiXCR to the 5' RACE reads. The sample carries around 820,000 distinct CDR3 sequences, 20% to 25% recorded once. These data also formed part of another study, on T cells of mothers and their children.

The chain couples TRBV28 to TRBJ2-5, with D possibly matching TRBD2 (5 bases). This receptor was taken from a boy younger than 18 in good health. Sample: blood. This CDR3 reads CASLVAGSAETQYF. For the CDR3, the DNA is TGTGCCAGCTTGGTGGCGGGCTCTGCAGAGACCCAGTACTTC.